These T cell receptor beta chains were read from a single sample in a study of cytomegalovirus exposure and HLA in healthy donors. Using immunoSEQ multiplex PCR, the repertoire was profiled, and TCRdb retains in-frame clones only, with some absent. The sample contains some 170,000 clones, 83% of which appear only once. The source material was PBMCs. The receptors originated from a middle-aged man in good health and CMV-seropositive. CDR3s include the opening cysteine and the closing phenylalanine or tryptophan. D genes are given only for firm matches. Clone size appears in some rows only: once, few, many, or a class for an expanded clone.

j_gene,d_gene,v_gene,abundance,CDR3aa,CDR3nt
TRBJ1-1,TRBD1,TRBV7-6,.,CASSPGTGGAGQAFF,TGTGCCAGCAGCCCCGGGACAGGGGGCGCCGGTCAGGCTTTCTTT
TRBJ2-6,TRBD1,TRBV2,.,CASQQGATGANVLTF,TGTGCCAGCCAACAGGGGGCGACTGGGGCCAACGTCCTGACTTTC
TRBJ2-1,TRBD2,TRBV5-1,once,CASSLSGASGYNEQFF,TGCGCCAGCAGCCTTTCCGGGGCTAGCGGTTACAATGAGCAGTTCTTC
TRBJ2-1,TRBD2,TRBV4-2,.,CASSPMTSGEYNEQFF,TGTGCCAGCAGCCCAATGACTAGCGGGGAGTACAATGAGCAGTTCTTC
TRBJ1-6,.,TRBV7-8,.,CASSLVLDSPLHF,TGTGCCAGCAGCCTCGTACTGGATTCACCCCTCCACTTT
TRBJ1-3,.,TRBV4-1,.,CASSAIFSSGNTIYF,TGCGCCAGCAGCGCAATCTTCAGCTCTGGAAACACCATATATTTT
TRBJ2-7,TRBD1,TRBV18,once,CASSPPTGYEQYF,TGTGCCAGCTCACCTCCGACAGGGTACGAGCAGTACTTC
TRBJ1-4,TRBD1,TRBV6-1,.,CASMRATGVNEKLFF,TGTGCCAGCATGAGGGCGACAGGGGTTAATGAAAAACTGTTTTTT
TRBJ2-5,.,TRBV5-1,.,CASSLEGGAQETQYF,TGCGCCAGCAGCTTGGAAGGTGGGGCCCAAGAGACCCAGTACTTC
TRBJ2-7,TRBD2,TRBV2,few,CASQRLAAYEQYF,TGTGCCAGCCAGCGACTAGCGGCCTACGAGCAGTACTTC
TRBJ2-2,.,TRBV6-5,.,CASRLAGTGELFF,TGTGCCAGCAGACTAGCTGGCACCGGGGAGCTGTTTTTT
TRBJ2-7,TRBD2,TRBV7-9,.,CSSPGTSGSFTYEQYF,TGTTCCAGCCCCGGTACTAGCGGGAGTTTCACCTACGAGCAGTACTTC
TRBJ1-1,.,TRBV30,.,CAWSPQGNTEAFF,TGTGCCTGGAGTCCACAGGGGAACACTGAAGCTTTCTTT
TRBJ2-5,TRBD2,TRBV9,few,CASSPPLGAGVNQETQYF,TGTGCCAGCAGCCCCCCCCTCGGAGCGGGGGTGAACCAAGAGACCCAGTACTTC
TRBJ1-2,.,TRBV9,once,CASSVQTTNYGYTF,TGTGCCAGCAGCGTTCAGACAACAAACTATGGCTACACCTTC
TRBJ2-7,TRBD2,TRBV7-9,.,CASSPGGSYYEQYF,TGTGCCAGCAGCCCTGGCGGGAGCTATTACGAGCAGTACTTC
TRBJ1-1,TRBD1,TRBV2,.,CASRGGTGVSYTEAFF,TGTGCCAGCAGGGGTGGGACAGGGGTTTCTTACACTGAAGCTTTCTTT
TRBJ2-7,.,TRBV19,few,CASSEGGVFNEQYF,TGTGCCAGTAGTGAAGGGGGGGTTTTCAACGAGCAGTACTTC
TRBJ2-5,.,TRBV28,.,CASSFRDNTKETQYF,TGTGCCAGCAGTTTTAGGGACAACACTAAAGAGACCCAGTACTTC
TRBJ2-7,.,TRBV7-9,once,CASSLERRSYEQYF,TGTGCCAGCAGCTTGGAGCGTCGGAGCTACGAGCAGTACTTC
TRBJ2-5,TRBD1,TRBV7-9,.,CASSSNDDRGETQYF,TGTGCCAGCAGCTCCAACGACGACAGGGGTGAGACCCAGTACTTC
TRBJ2-2,TRBD2,TRBV7-3,.,CASSLMAGRGAGELFF,TGTGCCAGCAGCTTAATGGCCGGGAGGGGCGCCGGGGAGCTGTTTTTT
TRBJ2-3,TRBD2,TRBV4-3,once,CASSLGLAGLQYTDTQYF,TGCGCCAGCAGCCTGGGACTAGCGGGGCTTCAGTACACAGATACGCAGTATTTT
TRBJ1-1,TRBD1,TRBV19,.,CATRDRGQDTEAFF,TGTGCCACCCGGGACAGGGGGCAGGACACTGAAGCTTTCTTT
TRBJ2-7,TRBD2,TRBV28,.,CASSATAGLGTYEQYF,TGTGCCAGCAGTGCCACCGCTGGACTAGGCACCTACGAGCAGTACTTC
TRBJ2-1,TRBD2,TRBV5-1,.,CASSSAGAPMGYNEQFF,TGCGCCAGCAGCTCTGCGGGAGCCCCAATGGGATACAATGAGCAGTTCTTC
TRBJ2-3,.,TRBV7-9,.,CASRLFTDTQYF,TGTGCCAGCAGGCTATTCACAGATACGCAGTATTTT
TRBJ1-5,.,TRBV28,.,CASSFEQNSNQPQHF,TGTGCCAGCAGTTTTGAACAGAATAGCAATCAGCCCCAGCATTTT
TRBJ2-7,.,TRBV7-3,.,CASSFVGQGGSHEQYF,TGTGCCAGCAGTTTCGTGGGGCAGGGCGGTTCCCACGAGCAGTACTTC
TRBJ2-3,TRBD2,TRBV30,.,CAGGGTDTQYF,TGTGCCGGGGGAGGGACAGATACGCAGTATTTT
TRBJ2-5,.,TRBV21-1,.,CAITGGEEMYQETQYF,TGTGCCATCACGGGAGGGGAGGAGATGTACCAAGAGACCCAGTACTTC
TRBJ2-7,TRBD2,TRBV11-2,.,CASSLSSGTTYEQYF,TGTGCCAGCAGCTTATCCAGCGGGACCACCTACGAGCAGTACTTC
TRBJ2-2,.,TRBV6-5,few,CASSYSGRGRAGELFF,TGTGCCAGCAGTTACTCGGGGAGGGGGAGGGCCGGGGAGCTGTTTTTT
TRBJ2-7,TRBD2,TRBV11-1,once,CASSAGSGGGAYEQYF,TGTGCCAGCAGCGCCGGGAGCGGCGGGGGGGCGTACGAGCAGTACTTC
TRBJ2-5,TRBD1,TRBV5-8,.,CASSLGQGEETQYF,TGTGCCAGCAGCTTGGGACAGGGTGAAGAGACCCAGTACTTC
TRBJ1-4,.,TRBV7-9,.,CASSLFPTALNEKLFF,TGTGCCAGCAGCTTATTTCCGACAGCTCTTAATGAAAAACTGTTTTTT
TRBJ1-1,.,TRBV5-1,few,CASSLEDLTRAFF,TGCGCCAGCAGCTTGGAAGATCTAACCCGGGCTTTCTTT
TRBJ2-2,.,TRBV4-1,.,CASSQDRLPGELFF,TGCGCCAGCAGCCAAGATCGGTTACCCGGGGAGCTGTTTTTT
TRBJ1-2,.,TRBV5-4,.,CASSSQEANYGYTF,TGTGCCAGCAGCTCACAGGAAGCTAACTATGGCTACACCTTC
TRBJ1-4,.,TRBV7-9,.,CASSLAGDGPNEKLFF,TGTGCCAGCAGCTTAGCAGGGGATGGCCCTAATGAAAAACTGTTTTTT